This is a list of T cell receptor beta chains from one sample in a study of prognosis after radiotherapy for stage I lung cancer. TCRdb independently ran MiXCR on the multiplex PCR reads; one entry per CDR3 protein. The table has about 15,000 distinct CDR3 sequences, around 40% seen once. The sequencing used PBMCs, collected before or after stereotactic body radiation therapy (not recorded which). These receptors all come from a donor aged 50 or older with non-small cell lung cancer. CDR3s include the opening cysteine and the closing phenylalanine or tryptophan. Fields, in order: D gene, CDR3 length, clone size, J gene, V gene, CDR3 DNA, CDR3 protein. The D gene is left open where the match is weak. A clone size is listed for some rows: how often the clone was seen (once, few, many), or a class if it is expanded.

TRBD1 13 many TRBJ2-7 TRBV20-1 TGCAGTGCTATATCAGGGGGCGGCTACGAGCAGTACTTC CSAISGGGYEQYF
. 18 many TRBJ2-7 TRBV6-1 TGTGCCAGCAGTTACACTACTAGCCGTGGGGGAAGCTCCTACGAGCAGTACTTC CASSYTTSRGGSSYEQYF
TRBD2 15 medium-sized TRBJ2-7 TRBV20-1 TGCAGTGCTCCCCCCTCTGCGGGAGGGACCTACGAGCAGTACTTC CSAPPSAGGTYEQYF
. 11 medium-sized TRBJ2-2 TRBV11-3 TGTGCCAGCAGCTATGGCGGGGAGCTGTTTTTT CASSYGGELFF
TRBD1 13 many TRBJ1-1 TRBV11-2 TGTGCCAGCAGCCCAGACAGGGACACTGAAGCTTTCTTT CASSPDRDTEAFF
. 15 few TRBJ2-2 TRBV20-1 TGCAGTGCTAGAGGGGGAGGGACAGACACCGGGGAGCTGTTTTTT CSARGGGTDTGELFF
. 14 . TRBJ2-7 TRBV7-2 TGTGCCAGCAGCCCCGGGACGAGGACCTACGAGCAGTACTTC CASSPGTRTYEQYF
. 11 . TRBJ1-5 TRBV28 TGTGCCAGCAGTTTCGTGGTTCCCCAGCATTTT CASSFVVPQHF
. 19 . TRBJ1-6 TRBV6-5 TGTGCCATCAGTTACCCGGGTGGGGGGCGCATCTTAGGTAATTCACCCCTCCACTTT CAISYPGGGRILGNSPLHF
. 15 medium-sized TRBJ1-2 TRBV6-9 TGTGCCAGCAGTTACTCCGGGACCCAAGGCGGGGGCTACACCTTC CASSYSGTQGGGYTF
. 17 medium-sized TRBJ1-2 TRBV11-2 TGTGCCAGCAGCTTAGCCCCACGGACCGACCCTAACTATGGCTACACCTTC CASSLAPRTDPNYGYTF
. 14 . TRBJ2-7 TRBV12-3/TRBV12-4 TGTGCCAGCATGCGAACCCTCAGCTCCTACGAGCAGTACTTC CASMRTLSSYEQYF
. 13 . TRBJ1-2 TRBV6-2/TRBV6-3 TGTGCCAGCTTTCCGTCTATTGGCGCTGGCTACACCTTC CASFPSIGAGYTF
. 12 . TRBJ1-6 TRBV4-1 TGCGCCAGCAGCTTGGGCCTGGATGTCCTCCACTTT CASSLGLDVLHF
. 15 many TRBJ1-1 TRBV24-1 TGTGCCACCAGTGGGGCAGGGGAGGGGGACACTGAAGCTTTCTTT CATSGAGEGDTEAFF
. 15 many TRBJ2-1 TRBV5-6 TGTGCCAGCAGCTTGGGGTTAGCGGCCTACAATGAGCAGTTCTTC CASSLGLAAYNEQFF
TRBD2 13 . TRBJ2-5 TRBV19 TGTGCCAGTAGCACCGGGCCCAGCGGGACCTCGTTCTTC CASSTGPSGTSFF
TRBD2 18 . TRBJ2-7 TRBV6-1 TGTGCCAGCAGAACCCGGGTAATAGCGGGGGGTGGCTCCTACGAGCAGTACTTC CASRTRVIAGGGSYEQYF